The source of this T cell receptor (beta chain) is a study of shared clonotypes between healthy human individuals. Trimming shortened V by 5 bases and J by 4 bases, and 15 bases separated the two germline ends. Germline loops: CDR1 SGHAT, CDR2 FQNNGV. CDR3 length: 16 amino acids. TCRdb's table, derived via immunoSEQ multiplex PCR, lists solely in-frame clones and lacks some. The sample holds over a million clones, more than 75% seen once. This sequence joins TRBV11-2 and TRBJ2-6; no clear D gene. The clonotype originates from a man younger than 35 in good health. Some clones in this sample may be carry-over from other donors' samples. The specimen sequenced was memory CD4+ T cells from PBMCs. The sample's subset: CD45RA-negative fraction. The CDR3 nucleotides read TGTGCCAGCAGCGTCACTAAAGGCTACGGGGCCAACGTCCTGACTTTC. Protein product: CASSVTKGYGANVLTF. Using reference TRBV11-2 and TRBJ2-6 for the parts outside the CDR3, the full variable domain is EAGVAQSPRYKIIEKRQSVAFWCNPISGHATLYWYQQILGQGPKLLIQFQNNGVVDDSQLPKDRFSAERLKGVDSTLKIQPAKLEDSAVYLCASSVTKGYGANVLTFGAGSRLTVL.